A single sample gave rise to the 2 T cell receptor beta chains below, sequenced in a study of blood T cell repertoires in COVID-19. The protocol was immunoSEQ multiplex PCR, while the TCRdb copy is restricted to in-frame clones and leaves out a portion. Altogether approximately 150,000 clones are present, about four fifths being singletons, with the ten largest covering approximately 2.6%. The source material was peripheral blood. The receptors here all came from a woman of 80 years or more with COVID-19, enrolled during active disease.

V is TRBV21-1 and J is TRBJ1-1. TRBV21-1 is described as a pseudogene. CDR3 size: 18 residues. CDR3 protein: CASSKGPGGGLENTEAFF. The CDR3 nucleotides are TGTGCCAGCAGCAAAGGCCCCGGGGGGGGTTTAGAGAACACTGAAGCTTTCTTT.

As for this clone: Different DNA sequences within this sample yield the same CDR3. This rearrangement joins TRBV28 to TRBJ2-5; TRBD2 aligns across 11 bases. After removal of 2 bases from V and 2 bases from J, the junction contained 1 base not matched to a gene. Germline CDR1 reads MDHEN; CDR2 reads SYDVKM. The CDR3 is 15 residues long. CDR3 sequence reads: CASSLVAGGQETQYF. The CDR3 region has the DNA TGTGCCAGCAGTTTAGTAGCGGGAGGGCAAGAGACCCAGTACTTC.